The T cell receptor (beta chain) under discussion was sequenced for a study of OX40 agonist ivuxolimab in advanced cancers. Findings of the study overall: CD8+ T cells were the subset that, on average, had more expanded clones than CD4+.

Germline V gene sequence: CDR1 SEHNR, CDR2 FQNEAQ (reference sequence). V gave up 1 base and J gave up 5 bases, with 14 bases separating them. The CDR3 length is 15 residues. Assay used: immunoSEQ multiplex PCR; TCRdb lists only in-frame clones, some missing. The table records around 68,000 clones, roughly 86% of them present only once. On this clone: Its matching antigen is unknown.

The material was CD4+ or CD8+ T cells sorted from blood, obtained in a trial of the OX40 agonist ivuxolimab. The chain couples TRBV7-9 to TRBJ1-2, with D unclear. The sequence was obtained from an adult with an advanced solid tumor such as melanoma, head and neck, liver or kidney cancer. The CDR3 sequence is CASSLGGAFGYGYTF. The CDR3 nucleotides are TGTGCCAGCAGCTTAGGTGGTGCCTTTGGATATGGCTACACCTTC.